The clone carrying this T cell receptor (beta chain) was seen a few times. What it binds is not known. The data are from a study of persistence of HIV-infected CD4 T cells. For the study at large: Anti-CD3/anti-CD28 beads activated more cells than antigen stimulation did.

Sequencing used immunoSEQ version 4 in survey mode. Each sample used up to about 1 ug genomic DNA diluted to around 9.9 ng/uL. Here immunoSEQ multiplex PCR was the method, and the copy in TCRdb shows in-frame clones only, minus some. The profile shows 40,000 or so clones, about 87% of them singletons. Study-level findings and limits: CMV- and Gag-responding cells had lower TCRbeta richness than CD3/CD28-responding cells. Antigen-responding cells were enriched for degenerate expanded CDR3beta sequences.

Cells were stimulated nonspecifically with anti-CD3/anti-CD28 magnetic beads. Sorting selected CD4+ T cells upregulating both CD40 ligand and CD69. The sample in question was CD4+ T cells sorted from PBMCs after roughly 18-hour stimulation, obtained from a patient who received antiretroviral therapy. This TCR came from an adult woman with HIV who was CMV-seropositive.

The CDR3 DNA sequence: TGTGCCAGCAGCCGGGACAGGGGGCTTGGCTACACCTTC. This sequence encodes CASSRDRGLGYTF. V is TRBV5-4 and J is TRBJ1-2; 12 bases map to TRBD1. Germline V gene data show CDR1 as SGHNT and CDR2 as YYREEE (reference sequence). This CDR3 contains 13 residues. The J segment lost 7 bases and the V segment lost 4 bases, leaving 2 bases of the junction unmatched. Full variable domain (remainder filled in from reference TRBV5-4 and TRBJ1-2): ETGVTQSPTHLIKTRGQQVTLRCSSQSGHNTVSWYQQALGQGPQFIFQYYREEENGRGNFPPRFSGLQFPNYSSELNVNALELDDSALYLCASSRDRGLGYTFGSGTRLTVV.